This TCR beta chain was sequenced during a study of blood T cells in healthy people across ages. V shed 3 bases and J shed 0 bases, with 12 bases lying between them. The CDR3 sequence is 15 residues long. Per germline, CDR1 SQVTM and CDR2 ANQGSEA. The sample holds a few counts of this clonotype. Each donor gave roughly 9.1 milliliters of peripheral blood. For the second PCR, which ran for roughly 7 to 11 cycles, a sample-barcoded 5' primer and a J-beta primer mix were used. TCRdb redid the calling of the 5' RACE reads with MiXCR, one entry per CDR3 protein. The top ten hold less than 9% of the sample, which has 450,000 to 650,000 distinct CDR3 sequences, around 24% seen once. These data also featured in a second study, about T cells of mothers and their children. As that study records: cDNA synthesis used all extracted RNA, about 1.5 ug per 15 ul. There were no persistent microchimeric T cell clones detected.

Sequences were obtained from blood. V and J are TRBV29-1 and TRBJ2-4; D is tentatively TRBD1 or TRBD2 (5 bases each). The sequence was obtained from a boy aged 5-17 years in good health. In DNA form, the CDR3 reads TGCAGCGTTGAGAATCAGGGAGAAGCCAAAAACATTCAGTACTTC. It translates to CSVENQGEAKNIQYF. Variable domain in full (rest from reference TRBV29-1 and TRBJ2-4): SAVISQKPSRDICQRGTSLTIQCQVDSQVTMMFWYRQQPGQSLTLIATANQGSEATYESGFVIDKFPISRPNLTFSTLTVSNMSPEDSSIYLCSVENQGEAKNIQYFGAGTRLSVL.